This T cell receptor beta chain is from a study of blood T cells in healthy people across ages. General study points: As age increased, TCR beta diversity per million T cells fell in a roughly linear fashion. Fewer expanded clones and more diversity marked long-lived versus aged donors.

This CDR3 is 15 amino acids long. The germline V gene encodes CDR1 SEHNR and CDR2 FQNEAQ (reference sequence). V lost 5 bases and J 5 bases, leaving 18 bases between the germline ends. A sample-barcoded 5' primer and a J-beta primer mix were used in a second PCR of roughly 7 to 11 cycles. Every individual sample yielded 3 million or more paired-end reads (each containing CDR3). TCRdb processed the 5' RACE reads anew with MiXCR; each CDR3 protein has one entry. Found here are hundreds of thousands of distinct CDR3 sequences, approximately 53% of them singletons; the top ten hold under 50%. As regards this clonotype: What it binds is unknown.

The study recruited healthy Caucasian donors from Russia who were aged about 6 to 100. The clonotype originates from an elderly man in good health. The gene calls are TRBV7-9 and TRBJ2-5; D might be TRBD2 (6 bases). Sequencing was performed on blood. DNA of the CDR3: TGTGCCAGCAGCGTGGGTGGCGGGATCCTGGAGACCCAGTACTTC. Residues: CASSVGGGILETQYF.